This note documents a single T cell receptor (beta chain) sequence. What it binds is not known. The data originate from a study of beta chain features in type 1 diabetes. Turning to the study itself: Age and gender were similar between patients and healthy donors, as were cell yields. Study findings and constraints: Shortening that was moderate but significant affected the TCRB CDR3s of Type 1 diabetes patients in all four CD4+ subsets.

As every portion of the isolated RNA was reverse transcribed, the sequencing read expressed TCRB transcripts. Measured with immunoSEQ multiplex PCR; TCRdb has only the in-frame clones, and not every one. The table includes 20,000 to 25,000 clones, more than 65% detected once. Germline V CDR1 and CDR2: LGHNA, YSLEER. Trimming took off 0 bases at V and 8 bases at J, with 25 bases between the two ends. CDR3 length equals 19 residues. The receptor's source is a woman between 40 and 55 years old with type 1 diabetes. Sequencing was carried out using stem cell memory CD4+ T cells from blood. This chain uses TRBV4-3 with TRBJ1-4; TRBD1 is a possible D gene (6 bases). DNA for the CDR3: TGCGCCAGCAGCCAAGATATAGGACAAGGGGGGGGATTAAGGGAAAAACTGTTTTTT. Residues: CASSQDIGQGGGLREKLFF.